The 32 T cell receptor beta chains below were found in one sample sequenced in a study of T-cell memory formation after mild COVID-19. TCRdb itself ran the 5' RACE reads through MiXCR, one entry per CDR3 protein. The sample has 150,000 to 200,000 distinct CDR3 sequences, roughly 11% seen once. The sample was PBMCs or a T cell subset sorted from them (not recorded which). These receptors were taken from a man younger than 35 who had mild COVID-19 (a few samples of this study predate the infection). Cell type and time point are not known.

This clonotype occurred a few times. The chain recombines TRBV20-1 with TRBJ2-7; the D call may be TRBD1 or TRBD2 (6 bases each). V dropped 6 bases and J dropped 0 bases, with 15 bases sitting between them. CDR3 length: 14 amino acids. CDR1 is DFQATT and CDR2 is SNEGSKA in the germline V gene (reference sequence). CDR3 in amino acids: CSAHSGGLSYEQYF. The CDR3 DNA reads TGCAGTGCCCATTCCGGGGGCCTCTCCTACGAGCAGTACTTC.

This clonotype has only a few counts. The J gene is TRBJ1-2, the V gene TRBV5-4, with D perhaps TRBD1 (6 bases). The CDR3 extends over 13 amino acids. The V gene's germline CDR1 is SGHNT and CDR2 YYREEE (reference sequence). Deletions cut 4 bases from V and 4 bases from J, with 11 bases between. CDR3 bases: TGTGCCAGCAGCCCCGAACAGGGCTATGGCTACACCTTC. Protein sequence: CASSPEQGYGYTF. Based on the CDR3 plus reference TRBV5-4 and TRBJ1-2, the full variable domain is ETGVTQSPTHLIKTRGQQVTLRCSSQSGHNTVSWYQQALGQGPQFIFQYYREEENGRGNFPPRFSGLQFPNYSSELNVNALELDDSALYLCASSPEQGYGYTFGSGTRLTVV.

In DNA form, the CDR3 reads TGCGCCAGCAGCTTGGCCGGGACTAGGTCCGGGGAGCTGTTTTTT. Amino acid sequence: CASSLAGTRSGELFF. This chain joins TRBV5-1 and TRBJ2-2, with TRBD2 matching over 8 bases. V shed 0 bases and J 6 bases; nucleotides not matched to a gene: 4. The CDR3 is made up of 15 amino acids. Germline V gives CDR1 SGHRS, CDR2 YFSETQ.

A few counts support this clonotype. The chain links TRBV20-1 to TRBJ2-7, with D tentatively TRBD1 or TRBD2 (5 bases each). The CDR3 spans 13 residues. CDR1 is DFQATT, CDR2 SNEGSKA, per germline (reference sequence). Trimming shortened V by 6 bases and J by 6 bases, and 18 bases separated the two germline ends. The CDR3 DNA sequence: TGCAGTGCCGGGGCGCAGACAGACCTCGAGCAGTACGTC. Its protein product is CSAGAQTDLEQYV.

There are a few counts of this clonotype. The chain couples TRBV5-1 to TRBJ2-2; 9 positions agree with TRBD1. CDR3 length equals 16 residues. Germline V gene lookup returns CDR1 SGHRS and CDR2 YFSETQ. Trimming took 4 bases from V and 0 from J; bases not matched to a gene: 4. The CDR3 sequence is CASSPGDRANTGELFF. The CDR3 DNA follows: TGCGCCAGCAGCCCAGGGGACAGGGCGAACACCGGGGAGCTGTTTTTT.

This clonotype has more than one count but fewer than ten. The J gene is TRBJ2-5, the V gene TRBV5-1; D ambiguous. Trimming shortened V by 5 bases and J by 1 base, and 12 bases separated the two germline ends. This CDR3 spans 14 amino acids. Germline CDR1 SGHRS, CDR2 YFSETQ. The chain's CDR3 is CASRITGPQETQYF. The CDR3 nucleotides read TGCGCCAGCAGAATTACTGGCCCCCAAGAGACCCAGTACTTC.

The rearrangement uses TRBV25-1 and TRBJ2-3, with unresolved D. V lost 6 bases and J 11 bases, leaving 15 bases between the germline ends. This CDR3 region has 12 residues. The germline V gene encodes CDR1 MGHDK and CDR2 SYGVNS. The CDR3 protein is CASSAGGIQQYF. DNA for the CDR3: TGTGCCAGCAGCGCAGGCGGTATACAGCAGTATTTT.

This clonotype was observed a handful of times. The J gene is TRBJ2-3, the V gene TRBV24-1; D not certain. Germline V gives CDR1 KGHDR, CDR2 SFDVKD. Between the trimmed V and J ends, which lost 10 bases and 2 bases, there was a span of 9 bases. The CDR3 sequence is 12 residues long. The CDR3 reads CATSGATDTQYF. CDR3 in DNA: TGTGCCACTTCAGGTGCCACAGATACGCAGTATTTT.

This chain joins TRBV6-6 and TRBJ1-2; perhaps TRBD1 as D (6 bases). CDR1 is MNHNY, CDR2 SVGAGI, per germline (reference sequence). This CDR3 has 16 residues. V lost 7 bases, J lost 0 bases, and 18 bases lay in between. The CDR3 DNA reads as TGTGCCAGCACCCAACCGTTGAGGACAGCTAACTATGGCTACACCTTC. It codes for CASTQPLRTANYGYTF.

This clonotype came up a few times. The DNA for the CDR3 is TGCGCCTCGAGGGGACCGGGACGTAACACTGAAGCTTTCTTT. This gives the protein CASRGPGRNTEAFF. This chain links TRBV5-1 with TRBJ1-1, with a tentative D call TRBD1 (5 bases). In germline, CDR1 is SGHRS, CDR2 YFSETQ. The V end lost 10 bases, the J end lost 2 bases, and 18 bases lay between the germline ends. CDR3 size: 14 residues.

This clonotype has only a few counts. V usage is TRBV29-1 and J usage is TRBJ2-7; D not resolved. This CDR3 is built from 13 residues. V shed 3 bases and J shed 2 bases, with 11 bases lying between them. Germline CDR1 and CDR2: SQVTM and ANQGSEA. This CDR3 reads CSVEDANPYEQYF. Written as DNA, the CDR3 is TGCAGCGTTGAGGACGCAAATCCCTACGAGCAGTACTTC.

This clonotype appeared a few times. J is TRBJ2-7 and V is TRBV5-1, with a weak D call TRBD1 (5 bases). The CDR3 runs 14 residues. V was cut by 3 bases and J by 0 bases, with 10 bases left in between. Germline lookup yields CDR1 SGHRS and CDR2 YFSETQ. CDR3 nucleotides: TGCGCCAGCAGCTCAGGGTCCAGCTCCTACGAGCAGTACGTC. Encoded protein: CASSSGSSSYEQYV.

The V and J genes are TRBV6-6 and TRBJ2-3; maybe TRBD1 (5 bases). This CDR3 region has 14 residues. Per germline, CDR1 MNHNY and CDR2 SVGAGI (reference sequence). Trimming took off 6 bases at V and 1 base at J, with 11 bases between the two ends. CDR3 in DNA: TGTGCCAGCAGAAAGGGGCAGCGCACAGATACGCAGTATTTT. Amino acid sequence: CASRKGQRTDTQYF.

V is TRBV7-8 and J is TRBJ2-7, with D perhaps matching TRBD1 (6 bases). The CDR3 runs 14 residues. Trimming pared 6 bases from V and 3 bases from J, leaving 15 bases between. Germline V gene sequence: CDR1 SGHVS, CDR2 FQNEAQ. The CDR3 nucleotides are TGTGCCAGCAGACCCCCCCAGGGGAACTACGAGCAGTACTTC. Amino acid sequence: CASRPPQGNYEQYF.

This clonotype appeared a few times. V usage is TRBV18 and J usage is TRBJ2-1; D is perhaps TRBD2 (5 bases). The CDR3 totals 14 residues. Trimming took 4 bases from V and 7 from J, leaving 14 bases between them. Germline lookup yields CDR1 KGHSH and CDR2 LQKENI. CDR3 DNA sequence: TGTGCCAGCTCACAAGGACCGGGATGGAATGAGCAGTTCTTC. Amino acid sequence: CASSQGPGWNEQFF.

The V and J genes are TRBV5-1 and TRBJ2-2; 8 bases agree with TRBD1. The V gene's germline CDR1 is SGHRS and CDR2 YFSETQ. CDR3 length: 15 amino acids. V was clipped by 1 base and J by 5 bases; unmatched bases: 4. In DNA, the CDR3 is TGCGCCAGCAGCTTGAGACAGGGGTTTACCGGGGAGCTGTTTTTT. This sequence encodes CASSLRQGFTGELFF.

The genes are TRBV10-3 and TRBJ2-7; possible D gene TRBD1, 5 bases. Trimming took 2 bases from V and 5 from J, leaving 10 bases between them. Germline CDR1 and CDR2: ENHRY and SYGVKD. This CDR3 has 13 residues. This CDR3 reads CAISEAGSNEQYF. The CDR3 nucleotides are TGTGCCATCAGTGAGGCAGGGTCGAACGAGCAGTACTTC.

The chain joins TRBV20-1 to TRBJ2-5; tentatively, D is TRBD2 (6 bases). CDR1 is DFQATT and CDR2 is SNEGSKA in the germline V gene (reference sequence). Between the trimmed V and J ends, which lost 6 bases and 3 bases, there was a span of 14 bases. There are 13 residues in the CDR3. The DNA for the CDR3 is TGCAGTGCCCCCGGGACGGGGGAAGAGACCCAGTACTTC. As protein: CSAPGTGEETQYF.

This clonotype showed up just a few times. V gene TRBV5-1 combines with J gene TRBJ1-1; the D is unclear. This CDR3 region has 16 residues. Germline CDR1 SGHRS, CDR2 YFSETQ. The V end was cut by 1 base, the J end by 5 bases, with 18 bases between. The CDR3 nucleotides read TGCGCCAGCAGCTTGTCCCCGGGAGGACGAGGGACTGAAGCTTTCTTT. Its protein product is CASSLSPGGRGTEAFF. Combining the CDR3 with reference TRBV5-1 and TRBJ1-1 gives the whole variable domain KAGVTQTPRYLIKTRGQQVTLSCSPISGHRSVSWYQQTPGQGLQFLFEYFSETQRNKGNFPGRFSGRQFSNSRSEMNVSTLELGDSALYLCASSLSPGGRGTEAFFGQGTRLTVV.

This clonotype was seen a few times. The genes are TRBV4-3 and TRBJ2-2; possibly TRBD1 or TRBD2 for D (5 bases each). V was pared by 1 base and J by 7 bases, with 16 bases between. Looked up from germline, CDR1 is LGHNA and CDR2 is YSLEER. The CDR3 totals 16 residues. This CDR3 is CASSQASRLRGGELFF. CDR3 nucleotides: TGCGCCAGCAGCCAAGCATCCCGTCTGAGGGGCGGGGAGCTGTTTTTT.

This clonotype was counted between two and nine times. The chain has TRBV10-3 and TRBJ1-5; TRBD1 might be the D (5 bases). Between the trimmed V and J ends, which lost 10 bases and 2 bases, there was a span of 15 bases. CDR3 length: 14 residues. CDR1 ENHRY and CDR2 SYGVKD come from the germline V gene. The CDR3 region has the DNA TGTGCCACCAGGGCTGATTTGGGCAATCAGCCCCAGCATTTT. Amino acid sequence: CATRADLGNQPQHF.

The chain carries TRBV1 and TRBJ1-2. TRBV1 has pseudogene status. The CDR3 is 15 amino acids. The CDR3 DNA follows: TGCACCAGCAGCCTTCGCCGGGAGGGCTCTTTTGGCTACACCTTC. Amino acid sequence: CTSSLRREGSFGYTF.

The chain employs TRBV7-7 and TRBJ2-2, with a weak D call TRBD1 (5 bases). Germline V gene data show CDR1 as SSHAT and CDR2 as FNYEAQ (reference sequence). The CDR3 is 13 residues long. Trimming took 5 bases from V and 2 from J, leaving 6 bases between them. Here the CDR3 reads CASSRTNTGELFF. CDR3 in DNA: TGTGCCAGCAGCCGGACAAACACCGGGGAGCTGTTTTTT.

V gene TRBV3-1 combines with J gene TRBJ2-1; 9 bases are a match to TRBD2. The CDR3 is 18 amino acids. Trimming at V came to 0 bases and at J to 3 bases, leaving 9 bases not matched to a gene. Germline CDR1 is LGHDT and CDR2 is YNNKEL (reference sequence). Here the CDR3 DNA reads TGTGCCAGCAGCCAAGATCTCGGCCTAGCGGGGAGCTACAATGAGCAGTTCTTC. This codes for CASSQDLGLAGSYNEQFF.

This clonotype has just a few counts. The chain combines TRBV5-5 with TRBJ2-1; a weak D match, TRBD2 (6 bases). V lost 1 base to trimming and J lost 5 bases, with 22 bases between them. The length of the CDR3 is 18 residues. CDR1 SGHKS and CDR2 YYEKEE come from the germline V gene (reference sequence). The CDR3 sequence is CASSLSPHAGLTNNEQFF. The CDR3 DNA reads TGTGCCAGCAGCTTGTCCCCCCACGCGGGACTCACGAACAATGAGCAGTTCTTC.

A few counts support this clonotype. This rearrangement joins TRBV4-1 to TRBJ1-5; no clear D. V dropped 7 bases and J dropped 7 bases, with 14 bases sitting between them. The length of the CDR3 is 13 residues. Per the germline V gene, CDR1 is MGHRA and CDR2 is YSYEKL. CDR3 coding DNA: TGCGCCAGCACAAGTCTGGAGGGCCAGCCCCAGCATTTT. It specifies CASTSLEGQPQHF.

A few counts support this clonotype. The gene calls are TRBV2 and TRBJ1-5, with 8 bases aligning to TRBD1. Trimming took 6 bases from V and 2 from J; bases not matched to a gene: 0. CDR3 length: 13 residues. CDR1 is SNHLY and CDR2 is FYNNEI in the germline V gene. The CDR3 spells CASRDRGNQPQHF. DNA of the CDR3: TGTGCCAGCAGGGACAGGGGCAATCAGCCCCAGCATTTT.

At least ten counts were recorded for this clonotype. CDR3 residues: CASRSQGAQYGYTF. As DNA, the CDR3 is TGTGCCAGCAGATCACAGGGGGCACAATATGGCTACACCTTC. The chain combines TRBV12-3 or TRBV12-4 with TRBJ1-2, with TRBD1 matching over 9 bases. The CDR3 extends over 14 amino acids. The V segment lost 6 bases and the J segment 5 bases; nucleotides outside the gene matches: 7.

The table lists this clonotype with a few counts. The rearrangement joins TRBV6-2 or TRBV6-3 to TRBJ2-1; 7 nucleotides match TRBD2. Germline assignment: CDR1 MNHEY and CDR2 SVGEGT. The J segment lost 3 bases and the V segment lost 6 bases, leaving 2 bases of the junction unmatched. There are 13 residues in the CDR3. The CDR3 region has the DNA TGTGCCAGCAGGGGAGGGTTCTACAATGAGCAGTTCTTC. It specifies CASRGGFYNEQFF.

This clonotype was seen ten or more times. The junction departs from germline at one end; a sequencing error may be responsible. V is TRBV7-7 and J is TRBJ2-1; 10 bases align to TRBD2. Germline V gene data show CDR1 as SSHAT and CDR2 as FNYEAQ (reference sequence). The CDR3 totals 14 residues. CDR3: CASSSSSGGNEQFF. The CDR3 DNA reads TGTGCTAGCAGCTCGTCTAGCGGGGGTAATGAGCAGTTCTTC.

The chain has TRBV6-6 and TRBJ2-7, with D perhaps matching TRBD2 (5 bases). V was clipped by 7 bases and J by 1 base, with 14 bases between them. Per the germline V gene, CDR1 is MNHNY and CDR2 is SVGAGI (reference sequence). The CDR3 has 14 residues. The CDR3 spells CASTRSTGSYEQYF. DNA of the CDR3: TGTGCCAGCACCCGCTCGACGGGGTCCTACGAGCAGTACTTC.

This clonotype showed up just a few times. The gene calls are TRBV28 and TRBJ1-5, with a possible D match to TRBD1 (6 bases). The CDR3 runs to 16 residues. CDR1 and CDR2 from the germline V gene are MDHEN and SYDVKM. Trimming shortened V by 7 bases and J by 5 bases, and 21 bases separated the two germline ends. CDR3 amino acids: CASIGKWTDRYQPQHF. The CDR3, as DNA: TGTGCCAGCATTGGGAAGTGGACGGACAGATATCAGCCCCAGCATTTT.